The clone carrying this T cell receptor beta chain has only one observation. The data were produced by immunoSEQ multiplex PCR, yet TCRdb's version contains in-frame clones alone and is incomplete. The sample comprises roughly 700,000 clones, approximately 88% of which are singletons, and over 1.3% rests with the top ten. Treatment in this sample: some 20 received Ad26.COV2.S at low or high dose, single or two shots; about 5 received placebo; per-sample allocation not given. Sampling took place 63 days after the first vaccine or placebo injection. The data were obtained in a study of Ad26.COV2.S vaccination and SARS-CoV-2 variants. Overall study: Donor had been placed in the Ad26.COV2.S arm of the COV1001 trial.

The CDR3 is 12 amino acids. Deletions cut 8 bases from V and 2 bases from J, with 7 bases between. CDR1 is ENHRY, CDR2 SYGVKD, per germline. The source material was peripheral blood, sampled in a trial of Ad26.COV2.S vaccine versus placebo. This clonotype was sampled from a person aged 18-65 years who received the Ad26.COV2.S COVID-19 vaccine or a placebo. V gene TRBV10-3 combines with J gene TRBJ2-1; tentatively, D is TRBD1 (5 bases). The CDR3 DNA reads TGTGCCATCCAAGGGGCCTACAATGAGCAGTTCTTC. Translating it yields CAIQGAYNEQFF.